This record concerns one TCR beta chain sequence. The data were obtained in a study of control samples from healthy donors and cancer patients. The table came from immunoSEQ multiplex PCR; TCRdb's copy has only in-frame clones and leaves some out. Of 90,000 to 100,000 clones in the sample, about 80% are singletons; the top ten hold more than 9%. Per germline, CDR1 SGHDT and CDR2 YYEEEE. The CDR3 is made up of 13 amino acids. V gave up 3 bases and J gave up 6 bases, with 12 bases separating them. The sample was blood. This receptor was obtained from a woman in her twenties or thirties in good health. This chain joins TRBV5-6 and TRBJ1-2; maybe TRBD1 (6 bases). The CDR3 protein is CASSSQGYDGYTF. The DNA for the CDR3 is TGTGCCAGCAGCTCACAGGGATATGATGGCTACACCTTC.